The rows below give T cell receptor beta chains drawn from one sample of a study of beta chain features in type 1 diabetes. Clones were read by immunoSEQ multiplex PCR, and TCRdb kept only the in-frame ones, dropping some. Of some 640,000 clones in the sample, over 12% are singletons; the top ten hold roughly 0.04%. Sequencing used naive CD4+ T cells from blood. These receptors all come from a man aged 18-30 years with type 1 diabetes. Both conserved end residues are part of each CDR3. The order of the fields is CDR3 DNA, CDR3 protein, J gene, clone size, V gene, D gene. The D gene is left open where the match is weak. Size tells how often a clone was seen (once, few, many) or the class of an expanded clone, and some rows leave it out.

DNA: TGTGCCAGCAGCTTAGACCCCCCCACCGGGGAGCTGTTTTTT; CDR3: CASSLDPPTGELFF; J: TRBJ2-2; size: NA; V: TRBV7-2; D: NA
DNA: TGTGCCAGCAGCTTGGAGGACAGGGCCTATGGCTACACCTTC; CDR3: CASSLEDRAYGYTF; J: TRBJ1-2; size: few; V: TRBV5-4; D: TRBD1
DNA: TGTGCCAGCAGTTACTCGACCGGCTGGCCCTCCTACGAGCAGTACTTC; CDR3: CASSYSTGWPSYEQYF; J: TRBJ2-7; size: few; V: TRBV6-5; D: NA
DNA: TGTGCCAGCAGCTTAGTGCGGACAGGGGGCGGTTGGAGCGGCTACACCTTC; CDR3: CASSLVRTGGGWSGYTF; J: TRBJ1-2; size: few; V: TRBV7-2; D: TRBD1
DNA: TGTGCCAGCAGCTCGCCCGGACAGGGGGGCGAGCAGTACTTC; CDR3: CASSSPGQGGEQYF; J: TRBJ2-7; size: NA; V: TRBV7-9; D: TRBD1
DNA: TGTGCCAGTAGTACGGGCATAGACAATCAGCCCCAGCATTTT; CDR3: CASSTGIDNQPQHF; J: TRBJ1-5; size: few; V: TRBV19; D: NA
DNA: TGTGCCAGCAGCGCAAGGACAGGGGGCTTGGAGACCCAGTACTTC; CDR3: CASSARTGGLETQYF; J: TRBJ2-5; size: few; V: TRBV7-2; D: TRBD1
DNA: TGCGCCAGCAGCTTGTCATCGGGAACCAGCAATGAGCAGTTCTTC; CDR3: CASSLSSGTSNEQFF; J: TRBJ2-1; size: few; V: TRBV5-1; D: NA
DNA: TGTGCCAGCAGCCCCGAGGGGGGTTACGTTGAGCAGTTCTTC; CDR3: CASSPEGGYVEQFF; J: TRBJ2-1; size: NA; V: TRBV9; D: NA
DNA: TGTGCCACACAGGGGGCAAGAAACGAGCAGTACTTC; CDR3: CATQGARNEQYF; J: TRBJ2-7; size: few; V: TRBV27; D: TRBD1
DNA: TGTGCCATCAGTGAGTCGAGGCAATCTAGCGAGCAGTACTTC; CDR3: CAISESRQSSEQYF; J: TRBJ2-7; size: NA; V: TRBV10-3; D: NA
DNA: TGTGCCAGCAGCCCTGGGACATTGGCCGGGGAGCTGTTTTTT; CDR3: CASSPGTLAGELFF; J: TRBJ2-2; size: NA; V: TRBV7-9; D: NA
DNA: TGTGCCAGCATCCGGGACAGCTTCAATGAGCAGTTCTTC; CDR3: CASIRDSFNEQFF; J: TRBJ2-1; size: NA; V: TRBV6-6; D: TRBD1
DNA: TGTGCCAGCAGCTTCCCGGGGGCGCAACACGAGCAGTACTTC; CDR3: CASSFPGAQHEQYF; J: TRBJ2-7; size: few; V: TRBV7-9; D: NA
DNA: TGTGCCAGCAGCCAAGGACTGAACATGAGGGAGACCCAGTACTTC; CDR3: CASSQGLNMRETQYF; J: TRBJ2-5; size: few; V: TRBV7-2; D: NA
DNA: TGCGCCAGCAGCCAAGGAGTGGGACAGAGCTCCTACGAGCAGTACTTC; CDR3: CASSQGVGQSSYEQYF; J: TRBJ2-7; size: few; V: TRBV4-3; D: TRBD1
DNA: TGTGCCAGCAGTTACGAGTCGATGAACACTGAAGCTTTCTTT; CDR3: CASSYESMNTEAFF; J: TRBJ1-1; size: NA; V: TRBV6-6; D: NA
DNA: TGTGCCAGCAGCTCGGGGCCGAGCTCCTACGAGCAGTACTTC; CDR3: CASSSGPSSYEQYF; J: TRBJ2-7; size: NA; V: TRBV9; D: NA
DNA: TGTGCCTGGAGTGTAACTAGGAACACCGGGGAGCTGTTTTTT; CDR3: CAWSVTRNTGELFF; J: TRBJ2-2; size: few; V: TRBV30; D: NA
DNA: TGTGCCAGCAGGGGCAGGGACTACTCCTACGAGCAGTACTTC; CDR3: CASRGRDYSYEQYF; J: TRBJ2-7; size: NA; V: TRBV2; D: TRBD2
DNA: TGTGCCAGCAGCAGTCCCCCAGGGTCCAGCGGATACGAGCAGTACTTC; CDR3: CASSSPPGSSGYEQYF; J: TRBJ2-7; size: few; V: TRBV11-1; D: NA
DNA: TGTGCCAGCAGCTTAGCGGGCACTCCGACCTACGAGCAGTACTTC; CDR3: CASSLAGTPTYEQYF; J: TRBJ2-7; size: NA; V: TRBV7-2; D: NA
DNA: TGCGCCAGCAGCCAATCCCGGGGTAATTCACCCCTCCACTTT; CDR3: CASSQSRGNSPLHF; J: TRBJ1-6; size: few; V: TRBV4-3; D: NA
DNA: TGTGCCAGCAGTTTATCCCCCGGGACAGGGGACTACGAGCAGTACTTC; CDR3: CASSLSPGTGDYEQYF; J: TRBJ2-7; size: NA; V: TRBV27; D: TRBD1
DNA: TGTGCCAGCACCTCCACGGGGAACACCATATATTTT; CDR3: CASTSTGNTIYF; J: TRBJ1-3; size: NA; V: TRBV7-2; D: NA
DNA: TGCGCCAGCAGTCAACCACGAAGACACGGGCACGGCAATCAGCCCCAGCATTTT; CDR3: CASSQPRRHGHGNQPQHF; J: TRBJ1-5; size: NA; V: TRBV23-1; D: NA
DNA: TGTGCCAGCAGCTCCGACCGCACTAGCGGAACCTACGAGCAGTACTTC; CDR3: CASSSDRTSGTYEQYF; J: TRBJ2-7; size: few; V: TRBV7-6; D: TRBD2
DNA: TGTGCCTGGAGTGGTGGCGGGAGTTGGCAGCAGACCCAGTACTTC; CDR3: CAWSGGGSWQQTQYF; J: TRBJ2-5; size: NA; V: TRBV30; D: TRBD2
DNA: TGTGCCAGCAGCTTGCTGGACAGGGGGTATGGCTACACCTTC; CDR3: CASSLLDRGYGYTF; J: TRBJ1-2; size: NA; V: TRBV5-6; D: TRBD1
DNA: TGCGCCAGCAGCCCGGGACTAGCGGATTACAATGAGCAGTTCTTC; CDR3: CASSPGLADYNEQFF; J: TRBJ2-1; size: NA; V: TRBV5-1; D: TRBD2
DNA: TGCAGCGTTCGAACTTCTCAACTCGGAGACACTGAAGCTTTCTTT; CDR3: CSVRTSQLGDTEAFF; J: TRBJ1-1; size: NA; V: TRBV29-1; D: NA
DNA: TGTGCCTGGATTGTTGGCGGGGTTAAGCTTGAAGCTTTCTTT; CDR3: CAWIVGGVKLEAFF; J: TRBJ1-1; size: NA; V: TRBV30; D: NA
DNA: TGTGCCAGCTCACCGGGGCAGAACACCGGGGAGCTGTTTTTT; CDR3: CASSPGQNTGELFF; J: TRBJ2-2; size: NA; V: TRBV18; D: NA
DNA: TGTGCCAGCAGCCCCCTTGGGTCCCGGGATTCACCCCTCCACTTT; CDR3: CASSPLGSRDSPLHF; J: TRBJ1-6; size: few; V: TRBV7-9; D: NA
DNA: TGTGCCAGCAGCGGCAAGACTAGAGGGGCACCAGAGACCCAGTACTTC; CDR3: CASSGKTRGAPETQYF; J: TRBJ2-5; size: few; V: TRBV9; D: NA
DNA: TGTGCCAGCAGCTTGAGGGATTTGAACACTGAAGCTTTCTTT; CDR3: CASSLRDLNTEAFF; J: TRBJ1-1; size: NA; V: TRBV7-9; D: NA
DNA: TGTGCTAGTGGTTTTGAGACTAGCGGGAGGGCCGGAGAGACCCAGTACTTC; CDR3: CASGFETSGRAGETQYF; J: TRBJ2-5; size: few; V: TRBV12-5; D: TRBD2
DNA: TGTGCCACCAGCGCCCAGGATCGGAACACTGAAGCTTTCTTT; CDR3: CATSAQDRNTEAFF; J: TRBJ1-1; size: few; V: TRBV15; D: NA
DNA: TGTGCCAGCAGCTCCCCTGGGGGGGGCCCTGAAGCTTTCTTT; CDR3: CASSSPGGGPEAFF; J: TRBJ1-1; size: few; V: TRBV7-3; D: NA